The rows below give T cell receptor beta chains drawn from one sample of a study of blood T cells in healthy people across ages. One entry per CDR3 protein results from TCRdb running MiXCR on the 5' RACE reads. The sample contains under 850,000 distinct CDR3 sequences, 30% to 45% of which appear only once. The sequencing sample was made of blood. These receptors were obtained from a man aged 18 to 29 in good health. Each CDR3 is given with its conserved first and last residue. The order of the fields is J gene, D gene, clone size, V gene, CDR3 DNA, CDR3 protein. A D gene is named only where the DNA matches it firmly. A clone size is listed for some rows: how often the clone was seen (once, few, many), or a class if it is expanded.

TRBJ2-7	.	.	TRBV29-1	TGCAGCGTTTTATGGCGGGATGAGCAGTACTTC	CSVLWRDEQYF
TRBJ2-3	.	.	TRBV27	TGTGCCAGCAGTTTGGGGGGAGTGCTCGCCGCAGATACGCAGTATTTT	CASSLGGVLAADTQYF
TRBJ2-1	.	few	TRBV7-9	TGTGCCAGCAGCTTAATGTTTGCAGGGCAGGGTGAGCAGTTCTTC	CASSLMFAGQGEQFF
TRBJ2-7	.	.	TRBV3-1	TGTGCCAGCAGCCAAGGCAGAGGGGAATACGAGCAGTACTTC	CASSQGRGEYEQYF
TRBJ2-2	.	.	TRBV12-3/TRBV12-4	TGTGCCAGCAGTTTGGGCGGGGGCCCCGGCGGGGAGCTGTTTTTT	CASSLGGGPGGELFF
TRBJ2-5	.	.	TRBV5-1	TGCGCCAGCACGGATCGTTCTTGGACAGACGAAGAGACCCAGTACTTC	CASTDRSWTDEETQYF
TRBJ1-6	.	.	TRBV14	TGTGCCAGCAGCCAAACGACAGGACCAAACTCACCCCTCCACTTT	CASSQTTGPNSPLHF
TRBJ2-1	TRBD2	.	TRBV7-2	TGTGCCAGCAGCTTCGGGGGGGCGAGTGAGCAGTTCTTC	CASSFGGASEQFF
TRBJ1-1	TRBD1	.	TRBV7-3	TGTGCCAGCAGCTCCAACACAGGGGCCAACACTGAAGCTTTCTTT	CASSSNTGANTEAFF
TRBJ1-2	.	.	TRBV30	TGTGCCTCGAGCGTCCTATATGGCTACACCTTC	CASSVLYGYTF
TRBJ1-1	.	.	TRBV6-1	TGTGCCAGCGGTAGGGGAAGGGCAACTGAAGCTTTCTTT	CASGRGRATEAFF
TRBJ2-5	.	few	TRBV2	TGTGCCAGCCGGGACATTAATTTTCCAAAAGAGACCCAGTACTTC	CASRDINFPKETQYF
TRBJ1-6	.	few	TRBV3-1	TGTGCCAGCAGCCAGTCGGGACTGGAGAATTCACCCCTCCACTTT	CASSQSGLENSPLHF
TRBJ2-3	.	few	TRBV3-1	TGTGCCAGCAGCCAAGATAGAGCCCGGGATACGCAGTATTTT	CASSQDRARDTQYF
TRBJ1-1	.	.	TRBV11-3	TGTGCCAGCAGCTTAGGTGGGATGGGTCTGAACACTGAAGCTTTCTTT	CASSLGGMGLNTEAFF
TRBJ1-6	.	.	TRBV19	TGTGCCAGTAGTGAGGACGTGTATTCACCCCTCCACTTT	CASSEDVYSPLHF
TRBJ1-2	.	few	TRBV7-2	TGTGCCAGCAGCTTAATGGCAGGGGAAGACTATGGCTACACCTTC	CASSLMAGEDYGYTF
TRBJ1-1	.	.	TRBV5-5	TGTGCCAGCAACCAAGAGGGGGGATACACTGAAGCTTTCTTT	CASNQEGGYTEAFF
TRBJ1-2	.	.	TRBV5-1	TGCGCCAGCAGCTTGGCCACGGCAGGGGAGAGCTACACCTTC	CASSLATAGESYTF
TRBJ2-5	.	.	TRBV27	TGTGCCAGCAGTTTTAATCCGGGTGGTGGGTACAATGAGCAGTACTTC	CASSFNPGGGYNEQYF
TRBJ2-5	.	.	TRBV7-2	TGTGCCAGCAGCTTAGCGACCTGGCCTCGAGAGACCCAGTACTTC	CASSLATWPRETQYF
TRBJ2-7	.	.	TRBV14	TGTGCCAGCAGCCAGGGAGGAAACAATGAGCAGTACTTC	CASSQGGNNEQYF
TRBJ2-1	TRBD2	many	TRBV20-1	TGCAGTGCGCCTCCCCCGGGGGGTTATTACAATGAGCAGTTCTTC	CSAPPPGGYYNEQFF
TRBJ1-1	.	.	TRBV6-2/TRBV6-3	TGTGCCAGCAGCCCCCCAGGGAAGAACACTGAAGCTTTCTTT	CASSPPGKNTEAFF
TRBJ1-4	.	few	TRBV4-2	TGTGCCAGCAGCCCCAACGAGGGACGCCTCTTTGGTGAAAAACTGTTTTTT	CASSPNEGRLFGEKLFF
TRBJ2-3	TRBD1	many	TRBV5-1	TGCGCCAGCAGCTCGTCCCAGGGGGGCACAGATACGCAGTATTTT	CASSSSQGGTDTQYF
TRBJ1-2	.	.	TRBV2	TGTGCCAGCAGTGAAGCCCGAGGAAACTATGGCTACACCTTC	CASSEARGNYGYTF
TRBJ1-5	.	.	TRBV2	TGTGCCAGCAGTGACCCTGGCAGGGCATCCAGTCAGCCCCAGCATTTT	CASSDPGRASSQPQHF
TRBJ2-1	.	few	TRBV7-2	TGTGCCAGCAGCTCAGGGGAAGCGGCCTACAATGAGCAGTTCTTC	CASSSGEAAYNEQFF
TRBJ1-5	.	many	TRBV12-3/TRBV12-4	TGTGCCAGCAGTCTAGAGATGGTTGGTAGTCAGCCCCAGCATTTT	CASSLEMVGSQPQHF
TRBJ2-1	TRBD1	few	TRBV20-1	TGCAGTGTTAACCGGGACAGGGTTTTCAATGAGCAGTTCTTC	CSVNRDRVFNEQFF
TRBJ1-2	.	few	TRBV12-3/TRBV12-4	TGTGCCAGCAGTTTTACAGAGTATGGCTACACCTTC	CASSFTEYGYTF
TRBJ1-6	.	.	TRBV5-1	TGCGCCAGCACGGCCGGGCTGTCGAATTCACCCCTCCACTTT	CASTAGLSNSPLHF
TRBJ2-1	TRBD2	.	TRBV29-1	TGCAGCGTTGACCGCCTAGCGGGGGAGACAAGAGAGTCCCAGTTCTTC	CSVDRLAGETRESQFF
TRBJ2-7	.	.	TRBV19	TGTGCCAGTAGTATGGTAGACACTACCTACGAGCAGTACTTC	CASSMVDTTYEQYF
TRBJ1-6	.	.	TRBV28	TGTGCCAGCAATCCCGGGGAGACGTCGGGAAATTCACCCCTCCACTTT	CASNPGETSGNSPLHF
TRBJ2-5	TRBD2	.	TRBV29-1	TGCAGCGCATCGAAACTCACTAGCGGGGGGGATGAGACCCAGTACTTC	CSASKLTSGGDETQYF
TRBJ2-5	.	.	TRBV12-3/TRBV12-4	TGTGCCAGCAGTTTAGTGCTGGGGGCGATTGGACTAGAGACCCAGTACTTC	CASSLVLGAIGLETQYF
TRBJ1-3	TRBD1	.	TRBV12-3/TRBV12-4	TGTGCCAGTACCACAGGGGCCTCTGGAAACACCATATATTTT	CASTTGASGNTIYF
TRBJ1-5	.	few	TRBV12-3/TRBV12-4	TGTGCCAGCAGTTTCGCGGAGTATAGCAATCAGCCCCAGCATTTT	CASSFAEYSNQPQHF
TRBJ1-1	TRBD1	.	TRBV6-6	TGTGCCAGCGGCGCCACAGGGGCCGCCACTGAAGCTTTCTTT	CASGATGAATEAFF
TRBJ2-7	TRBD1	.	TRBV12-3/TRBV12-4	TGTACCAGCAGCTCCGGACAGGGGCCACATTACGAGCAGTACTTC	CTSSSGQGPHYEQYF
TRBJ2-3	.	few	TRBV4-2	TGCGCCAGCAGCCAAGAGGCTCGGACGGATGGCACAGATACGCAGTATTTT	CASSQEARTDGTDTQYF
TRBJ2-7	.	.	TRBV10-3	TGTGCCATCAGTGAGACTAACGGGAACTACGAGCAGTACTTC	CAISETNGNYEQYF
TRBJ2-3	.	.	TRBV12-3/TRBV12-4	TGTGCCAGCATCGTCGGGGCCGGACTCACCGCAGATACGCAGTATTTT	CASIVGAGLTADTQYF
TRBJ2-5	TRBD1	few	TRBV5-1	TGCGCCAGCAGCGCGACAGGGGGCCCAGAGACCCAGTACTTC	CASSATGGPETQYF
TRBJ2-3	.	many	TRBV10-3	TGTGCCATCAGTGAAGGGGCCGTCAGCACAGATACGCAGTATTTT	CAISEGAVSTDTQYF
TRBJ2-1	.	few	TRBV6-1	TGTGCCAGCAGTAGTTACCTCCTCTCCGGCAATGAGCAGTTCTTC	CASSSYLLSGNEQFF
TRBJ2-5	.	few	TRBV15	TGTGCCACCAGCAGGGACTTGGAAGAGACCCAGTACTTC	CATSRDLEETQYF
TRBJ2-5	.	few	TRBV4-2	TGTGCCAGCAGCCAAGATCTGGCCCAGGGCAGAGAGACCCAGTACTTC	CASSQDLAQGRETQYF
TRBJ1-5	.	few	TRBV30	TGTGCCGGGAAACAATCTGGGCCCCAGCATTTT	CAGKQSGPQHF